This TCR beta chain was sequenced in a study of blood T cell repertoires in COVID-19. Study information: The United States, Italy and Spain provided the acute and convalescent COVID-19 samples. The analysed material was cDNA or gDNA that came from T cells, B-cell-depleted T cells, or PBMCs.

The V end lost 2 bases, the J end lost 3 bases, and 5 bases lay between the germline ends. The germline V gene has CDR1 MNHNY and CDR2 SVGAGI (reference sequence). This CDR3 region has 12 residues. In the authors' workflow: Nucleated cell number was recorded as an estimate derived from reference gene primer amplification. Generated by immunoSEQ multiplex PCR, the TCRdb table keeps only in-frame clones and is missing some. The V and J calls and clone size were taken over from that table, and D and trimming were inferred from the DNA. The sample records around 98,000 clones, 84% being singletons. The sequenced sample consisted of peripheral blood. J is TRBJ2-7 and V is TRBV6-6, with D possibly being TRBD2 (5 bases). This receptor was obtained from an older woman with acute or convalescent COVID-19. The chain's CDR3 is CASSYAGYEQYF. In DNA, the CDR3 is TGTGCCAGCAGTTACGCGGGCTACGAGCAGTACTTC.